This is a list of T cell receptor beta chains from one sample in a study of beta chain features in type 1 diabetes. TCRdb's copy holds only in-frame clones and misses some; the assay was immunoSEQ multiplex PCR. This sample carries approximately 600,000 clones, roughly an eighth of them seen once, and the ten largest clones take about 0.11%. Sequenced: naive CD4+ T cells from blood. The source is a man aged 25-45 years with type 1 diabetes. Each CDR3 is given with its conserved first and last residue. The order of the fields is J gene, D gene, V gene, clone size, CDR3 DNA, CDR3 protein. A D gene is named only where the DNA matches it firmly. Size tells how often a clone was seen (once, few, many) or the class of an expanded clone, and some rows leave it out.

J gene: TRBJ1-5
D gene: .
V gene: TRBV10-3
clone size: few
CDR3 DNA: TGTGCCATCAGTGATGCGGCAAAGGATAGCAATCAGCCCCAGCATTTT
CDR3 protein: CAISDAAKDSNQPQHF

J gene: TRBJ2-5
D gene: .
V gene: TRBV5-1
clone size: .
CDR3 DNA: TGCGCCAGCAGACTCTCGCTAGAAACGGTTGAGACCCAGTACTTC
CDR3 protein: CASRLSLETVETQYF

J gene: TRBJ1-6
D gene: .
V gene: TRBV13
clone size: few
CDR3 DNA: TGTGCCAGCAGTGTTCTGGCAGGTAATTCACCCCTCCACTTT
CDR3 protein: CASSVLAGNSPLHF

J gene: TRBJ2-7
D gene: TRBD2
V gene: TRBV6-8
clone size: few
CDR3 DNA: TGTGCCAGCAGGCCAACTAGCGGTCCTACCTTCTCCTACGAGCAGTACTTC
CDR3 protein: CASRPTSGPTFSYEQYF

J gene: TRBJ1-2
D gene: .
V gene: TRBV29-1
clone size: .
CDR3 DNA: TGCAGCGTCGCCCAACGGTCCCATGGCTACACCTTC
CDR3 protein: CSVAQRSHGYTF

J gene: TRBJ1-2
D gene: TRBD1
V gene: TRBV19
clone size: .
CDR3 DNA: TGTGCCAGTAGTACCCGGACAGGGGTGGAGGGCTACACCTTC
CDR3 protein: CASSTRTGVEGYTF

J gene: TRBJ1-5
D gene: .
V gene: TRBV7-3
clone size: .
CDR3 DNA: TGTGCCAGCAGCTTAAGACGTGACCAGCCCCAGCATTTT
CDR3 protein: CASSLRRDQPQHF

J gene: TRBJ2-3
D gene: TRBD2
V gene: TRBV5-1
clone size: few
CDR3 DNA: TGCGCCAGCAGCTCTAGCGGGGAAGGAGATACGCAGTATTTT
CDR3 protein: CASSSSGEGDTQYF

J gene: TRBJ2-7
D gene: .
V gene: TRBV5-6
clone size: .
CDR3 DNA: TGTGCCAGCTTCGCAGGGGATTACGAGCAGTACTTC
CDR3 protein: CASFAGDYEQYF

J gene: TRBJ2-1
D gene: .
V gene: TRBV11-1
clone size: few
CDR3 DNA: TGTGCCAGCAGCCACAGGACGGATAACAATGAGCAGTTCTTC
CDR3 protein: CASSHRTDNNEQFF

J gene: TRBJ1-2
D gene: .
V gene: TRBV4-3
clone size: .
CDR3 DNA: TGCGCCAGCAGCCAAGAAACGATGGGTGGGGGCATAGCTAACTATGGCTACACCTTC
CDR3 protein: CASSQETMGGGIANYGYTF

J gene: TRBJ2-3
D gene: TRBD2
V gene: TRBV5-6
clone size: .
CDR3 DNA: TGTGCCAGCAGCGACCTGACTAGCGGGGGGGCGTATACGCAGTATTTT
CDR3 protein: CASSDLTSGGAYTQYF

J gene: TRBJ2-7
D gene: .
V gene: TRBV7-9
clone size: few
CDR3 DNA: TGTGCCAGCAGCTCTCCGGGACCCTACGAGCAGTACTTC
CDR3 protein: CASSSPGPYEQYF

J gene: TRBJ1-5
D gene: .
V gene: TRBV5-1
clone size: .
CDR3 DNA: TGCGCCAGCAGTAACGGGCCCGATCAGCCCCAGCATTTT
CDR3 protein: CASSNGPDQPQHF

J gene: TRBJ1-5
D gene: .
V gene: TRBV4-2
clone size: few
CDR3 DNA: TGTGCCAGCAGCTTGCAGGGTGTAAATCAGCCCCAGCATTTT
CDR3 protein: CASSLQGVNQPQHF

J gene: TRBJ1-2
D gene: .
V gene: TRBV25-1
clone size: few
CDR3 DNA: TGTGCCAGCAGTGAATATGAGCAGTATGGCTACACCTTC
CDR3 protein: CASSEYEQYGYTF

J gene: TRBJ2-5
D gene: TRBD2
V gene: TRBV5-1
clone size: few
CDR3 DNA: TGCGCCAGCAGCCGTGGTCATAGCGGGGTCCAAGAGACCCAGTACTTC
CDR3 protein: CASSRGHSGVQETQYF

J gene: TRBJ1-4
D gene: .
V gene: TRBV9
clone size: few
CDR3 DNA: TGTGCCAGCAGCGTAGCGGACAGCCGATATGAAAAACTGTTTTTT
CDR3 protein: CASSVADSRYEKLFF

J gene: TRBJ1-4
D gene: .
V gene: TRBV2
clone size: .
CDR3 DNA: TGTGCCAGCAAGGTCAGAGGGGATGAAAAACTGTTTTTT
CDR3 protein: CASKVRGDEKLFF

J gene: TRBJ1-1
D gene: TRBD1
V gene: TRBV27
clone size: once
CDR3 DNA: TGTGCCAGCAGTTTCTCCTTTTTGACAGGGAAACTGAACACTGAAGCTTTCTTT
CDR3 protein: CASSFSFLTGKLNTEAFF

J gene: TRBJ2-6
D gene: TRBD1
V gene: TRBV7-6
clone size: .
CDR3 DNA: TGTGCCAGCAGCCCGACGGACAGGGCTGGGGCCAACGTCCTGACTTTC
CDR3 protein: CASSPTDRAGANVLTF

J gene: TRBJ1-4
D gene: .
V gene: TRBV30
clone size: few
CDR3 DNA: TGTGCCTGGACATCTGCAACTAATGAAAAACTGTTTTTT
CDR3 protein: CAWTSATNEKLFF

J gene: TRBJ1-4
D gene: .
V gene: TRBV7-2
clone size: .
CDR3 DNA: TGTGCCAGCAGCCCGGACCCCTCGGGTGAAAAACTGTTTTTT
CDR3 protein: CASSPDPSGEKLFF

J gene: TRBJ2-6
D gene: TRBD1
V gene: TRBV5-1
clone size: .
CDR3 DNA: TGCGCCAGCAGCCCTGAGACAGGGACCAACGTCCTGACTTTC
CDR3 protein: CASSPETGTNVLTF

J gene: TRBJ1-6
D gene: TRBD1
V gene: TRBV10-3
clone size: few
CDR3 DNA: TGTGCCAGCAGGGAGGACAGGATGCCCTATAATTCACCCCTCCACTTT
CDR3 protein: CASREDRMPYNSPLHF

J gene: TRBJ1-2
D gene: TRBD1
V gene: TRBV7-9
clone size: .
CDR3 DNA: TGTGCCAGCAGCTTAACGAGCCAGGGGGCCGGTGGCTACACCTTC
CDR3 protein: CASSLTSQGAGGYTF

J gene: TRBJ2-1
D gene: .
V gene: TRBV9
clone size: few
CDR3 DNA: TGTGCCAGCAGCAGCGAGGGGGGTCTCTACAATGAGCAGTTCTTC
CDR3 protein: CASSSEGGLYNEQFF

J gene: TRBJ1-5
D gene: .
V gene: TRBV30
clone size: .
CDR3 DNA: TGTGCCTGGAGTGACACAGGGACTCTCAATCAGCCCCAGCATTTT
CDR3 protein: CAWSDTGTLNQPQHF

J gene: TRBJ1-3
D gene: .
V gene: TRBV29-1
clone size: few
CDR3 DNA: TGCAGCGTTGTCGGCAGGGGAAACACCATATATTTT
CDR3 protein: CSVVGRGNTIYF

J gene: TRBJ1-3
D gene: .
V gene: TRBV27
clone size: few
CDR3 DNA: TGTGCCAGCGCTCTACAGAGCTCTGGAAACACCATATATTTT
CDR3 protein: CASALQSSGNTIYF

J gene: TRBJ1-5
D gene: TRBD1
V gene: TRBV5-1
clone size: .
CDR3 DNA: TGCGCCAGCAGCTTGGGACAGGGGAGCAATCAGCCCCAGCATTTT
CDR3 protein: CASSLGQGSNQPQHF

J gene: TRBJ2-3
D gene: .
V gene: TRBV5-1
clone size: few
CDR3 DNA: TGCGCCAGCAGGCCACCGGGACCTCATACGCAGTATTTT
CDR3 protein: CASRPPGPHTQYF

J gene: TRBJ1-1
D gene: .
V gene: TRBV15
clone size: .
CDR3 DNA: TGTGCCACCAGCGTAATAGCTCCCACACTGAACACTGAAGCTTTCTTT
CDR3 protein: CATSVIAPTLNTEAFF

J gene: TRBJ2-3
D gene: .
V gene: TRBV11-3
clone size: .
CDR3 DNA: TGTGCCAGCAGCGGGATAGGGGGAGATACGCAGTATTTT
CDR3 protein: CASSGIGGDTQYF

J gene: TRBJ1-5
D gene: .
V gene: TRBV19
clone size: .
CDR3 DNA: TGTGCCAGTAGTATGGGGGGTTCGGATCAGCCCCAGCATTTT
CDR3 protein: CASSMGGSDQPQHF

J gene: TRBJ2-2
D gene: .
V gene: TRBV28
clone size: .
CDR3 DNA: TGTGCCAGCAGTTTGGCGGGGCATAACACCGGGGAGCTGTTTTTT
CDR3 protein: CASSLAGHNTGELFF

J gene: TRBJ1-6
D gene: .
V gene: TRBV18
clone size: few
CDR3 DNA: TGTGCCAGCTCACCGGGTGAGAATTCACCCCTCCACTTT
CDR3 protein: CASSPGENSPLHF

J gene: TRBJ2-1
D gene: .
V gene: TRBV10-3
clone size: .
CDR3 DNA: TGTGCCATCAGTGAGGACACAGGTGAGCAGTTCTTC
CDR3 protein: CAISEDTGEQFF

J gene: TRBJ1-1
D gene: .
V gene: TRBV19
clone size: few
CDR3 DNA: TGTGCCAGCCTAACCAGGACTCGGGCAGACACTGAAGCTTTCTTT
CDR3 protein: CASLTRTRADTEAFF

J gene: TRBJ1-2
D gene: .
V gene: TRBV9
clone size: few
CDR3 DNA: TGTGCCAGCAGCCTTGGGGGGCAGCCCTATGGCTACACCTTC
CDR3 protein: CASSLGGQPYGYTF

J gene: TRBJ2-1
D gene: TRBD2
V gene: TRBV7-9
clone size: .
CDR3 DNA: TGTGCCAGCAGCTTAGTGAGACTAGCGGGGGCCAATGAGCAGTTCTTC
CDR3 protein: CASSLVRLAGANEQFF

J gene: TRBJ2-5
D gene: .
V gene: TRBV9
clone size: few
CDR3 DNA: TGTGCCAGCAGCACCCGCGGAGGGGGCGGGGGTCCCCAAGAGACCCAGTACTTC
CDR3 protein: CASSTRGGGGGPQETQYF

J gene: TRBJ1-2
D gene: .
V gene: TRBV5-4
clone size: once
CDR3 DNA: TGTGCCAGCAGTGAAGGATTCTATGGCTACACCTTC
CDR3 protein: CASSEGFYGYTF

J gene: TRBJ2-3
D gene: TRBD2
V gene: TRBV11-2
clone size: few
CDR3 DNA: TGTGCCAGCAGGCTAGCGGGGGGGCGGGATACGCAGTATTTT
CDR3 protein: CASRLAGGRDTQYF

J gene: TRBJ2-2
D gene: TRBD1
V gene: TRBV9
clone size: few
CDR3 DNA: TGTGCCAGCAGTCCTCGGGGACAGGGGAACACCGGGGAGCTGTTTTTT
CDR3 protein: CASSPRGQGNTGELFF

J gene: TRBJ1-1
D gene: TRBD1
V gene: TRBV9
clone size: few
CDR3 DNA: TGTGCCAGCAGCGCCTCGGGACAGTGGAACACTGAAGCTTTCTTT
CDR3 protein: CASSASGQWNTEAFF

J gene: TRBJ2-1
D gene: TRBD2
V gene: TRBV19
clone size: few
CDR3 DNA: TGTGCCAGTAGTATAGGTACTAGCGGGGGCTACAATGAGCAGTTCTTC
CDR3 protein: CASSIGTSGGYNEQFF

J gene: TRBJ2-1
D gene: .
V gene: TRBV18
clone size: .
CDR3 DNA: TGTGCCAGCTCGCCGATCAGGGACAATGAGCAGTTCTTC
CDR3 protein: CASSPIRDNEQFF

J gene: TRBJ2-5
D gene: .
V gene: TRBV30
clone size: .
CDR3 DNA: TGTGCCTGGTCAGGGACCGGCGAACAGTACTTC
CDR3 protein: CAWSGTGEQYF

J gene: TRBJ2-5
D gene: .
V gene: TRBV11-3
clone size: .
CDR3 DNA: TGTGCCAGCAGCTTCGGTCTACAAGAGACCCAGTACTTC
CDR3 protein: CASSFGLQETQYF

J gene: TRBJ2-5
D gene: .
V gene: TRBV5-1
clone size: .
CDR3 DNA: TGCGCCAGCAGCTTGGTTGCGGAAGAGACCCAGTACTTC
CDR3 protein: CASSLVAEETQYF

J gene: TRBJ2-1
D gene: .
V gene: TRBV2
clone size: few
CDR3 DNA: TGTGCCAGCAGTGACGTGGCAGGGACCTACAATGAGCAGTTCTTC
CDR3 protein: CASSDVAGTYNEQFF

J gene: TRBJ1-5
D gene: .
V gene: TRBV5-8
clone size: few
CDR3 DNA: TGTGCCAGCAGATTACAGGGTGGCCAGCCCCAGCATTTT
CDR3 protein: CASRLQGGQPQHF

J gene: TRBJ2-5
D gene: .
V gene: TRBV20-1
clone size: .
CDR3 DNA: TGCAGTGCTAGAAATATGGAGACCCAGTACTTC
CDR3 protein: CSARNMETQYF

J gene: TRBJ2-3
D gene: .
V gene: TRBV5-1
clone size: .
CDR3 DNA: TGCGCCAGCAGCCCGAATGCGGGACAGCGCACAGATACGCAGTATTTT
CDR3 protein: CASSPNAGQRTDTQYF

J gene: TRBJ2-1
D gene: .
V gene: TRBV5-4
clone size: few
CDR3 DNA: TGTGCCAGCAGCTTGGAGGCAGCCCAACGCAATGAGCAGTTCTTC
CDR3 protein: CASSLEAAQRNEQFF